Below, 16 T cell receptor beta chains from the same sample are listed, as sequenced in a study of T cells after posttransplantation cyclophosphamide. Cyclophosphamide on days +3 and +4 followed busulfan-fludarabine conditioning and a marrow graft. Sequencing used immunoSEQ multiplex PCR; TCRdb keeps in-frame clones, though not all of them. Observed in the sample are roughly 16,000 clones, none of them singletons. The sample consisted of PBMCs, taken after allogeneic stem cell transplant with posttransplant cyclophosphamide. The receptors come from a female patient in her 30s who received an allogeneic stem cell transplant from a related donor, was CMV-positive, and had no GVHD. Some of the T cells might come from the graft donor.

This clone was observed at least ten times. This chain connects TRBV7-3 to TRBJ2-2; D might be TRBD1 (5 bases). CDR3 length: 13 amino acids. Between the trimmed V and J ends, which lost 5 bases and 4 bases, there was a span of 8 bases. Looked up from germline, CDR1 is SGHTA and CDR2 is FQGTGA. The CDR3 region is CASSPQGTGELFF. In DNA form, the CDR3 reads TGTGCCAGCAGCCCTCAGGGCACCGGGGAGCTGTTTTTT. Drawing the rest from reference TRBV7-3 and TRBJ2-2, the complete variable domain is GAGVSQTPSNKVTEKGKYVELRCDPISGHTALYWYRQSLGQGPEFLIYFQGTGAADDSGLPNDRFFAVRPEGSVSTLKIQRTERGDSAVYLCASSPQGTGELFFGEGSRLTVL.

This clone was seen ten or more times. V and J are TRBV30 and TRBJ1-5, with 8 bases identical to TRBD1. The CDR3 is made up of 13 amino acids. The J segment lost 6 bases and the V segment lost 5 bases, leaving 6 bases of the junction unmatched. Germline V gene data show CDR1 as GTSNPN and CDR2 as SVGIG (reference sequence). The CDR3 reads CAWGPGGGQPQHF. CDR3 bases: TGTGCCTGGGGCCCAGGGGGCGGTCAGCCCCAGCATTTT. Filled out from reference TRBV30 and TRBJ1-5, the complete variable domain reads SQTIHQWPATLVQPVGSPLSLECTVEGTSNPNLYWYRQAAGRGLQLLFYSVGIGQISSEVPQNLSASRPQDRQFILSSKKLLLSDSGFYLCAWGPGGGQPQHFGDGTRLSIL.

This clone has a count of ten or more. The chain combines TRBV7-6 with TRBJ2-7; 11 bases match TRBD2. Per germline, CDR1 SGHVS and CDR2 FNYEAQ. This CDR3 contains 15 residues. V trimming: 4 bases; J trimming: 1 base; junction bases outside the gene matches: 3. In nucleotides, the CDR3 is TGTGCCAGCAGCTCGGGACTAGCGGATTCCTACGAGCAGTACTTC. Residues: CASSSGLADSYEQYF.

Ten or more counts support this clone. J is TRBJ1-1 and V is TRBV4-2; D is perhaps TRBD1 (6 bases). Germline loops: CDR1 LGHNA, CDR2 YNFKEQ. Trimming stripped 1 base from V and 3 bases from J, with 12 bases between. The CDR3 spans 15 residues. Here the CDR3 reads CASSQGWGLDTEAFF. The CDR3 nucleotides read TGTGCCAGCAGCCAAGGCTGGGGGCTTGACACTGAAGCTTTCTTT.

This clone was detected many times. The CDR3 reads CASSSQDSLYTF. The CDR3 nucleotides are TGTGCCAGCAGTTCCCAGGACAGCCTCTACACCTTC. This sequence joins TRBV6-1 and TRBJ1-2, with D maybe TRBD1 (6 bases). The CDR3 loop spans 12 amino acids. The V and J ends lost 5 bases and 10 bases respectively, with 14 bases between them. CDR1 MNHNS and CDR2 SASEGT come from the germline V gene.

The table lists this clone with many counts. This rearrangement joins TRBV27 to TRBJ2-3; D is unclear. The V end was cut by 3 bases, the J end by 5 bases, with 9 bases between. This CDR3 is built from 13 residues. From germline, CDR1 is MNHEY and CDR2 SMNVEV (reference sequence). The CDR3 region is CASSFGSLDTQYF. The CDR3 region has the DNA TGTGCCAGCAGTTTTGGCAGTCTAGATACGCAGTATTTT.

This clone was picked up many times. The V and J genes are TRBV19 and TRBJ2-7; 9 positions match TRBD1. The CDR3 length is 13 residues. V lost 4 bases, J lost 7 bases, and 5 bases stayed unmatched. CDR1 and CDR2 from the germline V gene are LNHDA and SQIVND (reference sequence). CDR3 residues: CASSTPDRGEQYF. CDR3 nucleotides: TGTGCCAGTAGTACTCCGGACAGGGGTGAGCAGTACTTC.

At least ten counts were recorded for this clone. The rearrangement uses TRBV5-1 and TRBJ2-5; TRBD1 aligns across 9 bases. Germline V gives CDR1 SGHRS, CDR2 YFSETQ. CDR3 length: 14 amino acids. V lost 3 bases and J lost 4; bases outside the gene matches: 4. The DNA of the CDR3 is TGCGCCAGCAGCTATACAGGGGGCCCAGAGACCCAGTACTTC. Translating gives CASSYTGGPETQYF.

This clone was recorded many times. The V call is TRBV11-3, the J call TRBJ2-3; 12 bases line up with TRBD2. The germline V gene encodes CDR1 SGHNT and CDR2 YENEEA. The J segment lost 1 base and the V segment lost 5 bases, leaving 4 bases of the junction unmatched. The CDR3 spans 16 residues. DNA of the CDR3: TGTGCCAGCAGCCCCTGGACTAGCGGGGGCACAGATACGCAGTATTTT. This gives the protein CASSPWTSGGTDTQYF.

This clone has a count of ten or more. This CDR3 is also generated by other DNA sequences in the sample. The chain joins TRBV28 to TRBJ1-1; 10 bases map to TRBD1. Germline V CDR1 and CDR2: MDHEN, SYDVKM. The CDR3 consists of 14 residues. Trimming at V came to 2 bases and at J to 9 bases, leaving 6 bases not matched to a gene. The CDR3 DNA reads TGTGCCAGCAGTTTAATAGGACAGGGGGGTAAAGCTTTCTTT. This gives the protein CASSLIGQGGKAFF.

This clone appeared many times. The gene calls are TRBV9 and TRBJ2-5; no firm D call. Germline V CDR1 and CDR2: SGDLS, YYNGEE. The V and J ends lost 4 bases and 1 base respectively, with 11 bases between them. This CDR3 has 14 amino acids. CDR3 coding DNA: TGTGCCAGCAGCCCCCGCGAGTTCCAAGAGACCCAGTACTTC. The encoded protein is CASSPREFQETQYF. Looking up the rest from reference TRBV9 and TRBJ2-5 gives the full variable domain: DSGVTQTPKHLITATGQRVTLRCSPRSGDLSVYWYQQSLDQGLQFLIQYYNGEERAKGNILERFSAQQFPDLHSELNLSSLELGDSALYFCASSPREFQETQYFGPGTRLLVL.

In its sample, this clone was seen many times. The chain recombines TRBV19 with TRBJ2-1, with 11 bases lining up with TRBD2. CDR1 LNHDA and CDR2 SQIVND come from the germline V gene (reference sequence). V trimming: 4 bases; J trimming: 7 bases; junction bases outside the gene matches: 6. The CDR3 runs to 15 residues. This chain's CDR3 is CASSRLAGLSNEQFF. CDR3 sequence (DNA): TGTGCCAGTAGTAGACTAGCGGGACTATCTAATGAGCAGTTCTTC.

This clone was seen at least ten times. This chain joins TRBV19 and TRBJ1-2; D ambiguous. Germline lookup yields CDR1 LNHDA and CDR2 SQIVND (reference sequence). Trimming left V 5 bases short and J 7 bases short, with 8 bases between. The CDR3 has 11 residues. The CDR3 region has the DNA TGTGCCAGTAGTGCGGGCCGTGGCTACACCTTC. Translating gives CASSAGRGYTF.

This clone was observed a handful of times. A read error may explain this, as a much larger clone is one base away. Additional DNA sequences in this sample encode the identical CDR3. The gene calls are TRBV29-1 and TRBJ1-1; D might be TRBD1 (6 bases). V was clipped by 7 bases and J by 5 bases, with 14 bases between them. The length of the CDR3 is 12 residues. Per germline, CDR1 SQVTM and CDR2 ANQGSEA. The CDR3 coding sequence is TGCAGCGCATCGACAGGTTGGACTGAAGCTTTCTTT. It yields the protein CSASTGWTEAFF.

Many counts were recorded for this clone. This CDR3 is CASSQDPREAYGYTF. The DNA of the CDR3 is TGCGCCAGCAGCCAAGATCCCCGGGAGGCCTATGGCTACACCTTC. The rearrangement uses TRBV4-3 and TRBJ1-2; D not resolved. This CDR3 has 15 amino acids. Germline V gene lookup returns CDR1 LGHNA and CDR2 YSLEER. The V and J ends lost 0 bases and 4 bases respectively, with 12 bases between them.

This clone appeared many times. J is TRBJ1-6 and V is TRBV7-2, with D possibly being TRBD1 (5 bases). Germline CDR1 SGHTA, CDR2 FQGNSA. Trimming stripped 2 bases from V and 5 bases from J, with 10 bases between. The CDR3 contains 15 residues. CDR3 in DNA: TGTGCCAGCAGCTTACATGGAGGGGATAATTCACCCCTCCACTTT. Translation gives CASSLHGGDNSPLHF.